This T cell receptor (beta chain) originates from a study of T cells in Graves' hyperthyroidism and ophthalmopathy. Amplified regions were TCR beta CDR3 sequences from RNA transcripts. The TCR CDR3 was amplified in a first-round RT-PCR using the HTBI primer set. MiXCR was run by TCRdb on the multiplex PCR reads, yielding one entry per CDR3 protein. The table shows some 440,000 distinct CDR3 sequences, with 15% to 19% occurring only once. The CDR3 spans 14 residues. V lost 1 base and J lost 3, with 6 bases in between. Germline CDR1 LNHDA, CDR2 SQIVND (reference sequence). This clonotype was found a few times.

V gene TRBV19 combines with J gene TRBJ2-2, with D uncertain. The TCR sequence derives from a woman aged 18 to 35 with Graves' hyperthyroidism. The sequencing input was blood. CDR3 in amino acids: CASSIGHYTGELFF. The CDR3 nucleotides are TGTGCCAGTAGTATAGGACATTACACCGGGGAGCTGTTTTTT.